These 21 T cell receptor beta chains were sequenced from one sample in a study of shared clonotypes between healthy human individuals. Some clones are missing from TCRdb's copy, which holds only in-frame ones; the method was immunoSEQ multiplex PCR. The repertoire has approximately 460,000 clones, more than 70% of them found once; the top ten carry about 12%. The sequenced material came from PBMCs. The receptor source for this set is a woman aged 40 to 50 in good health. Some clones in this sample may be carry-over from other donors' samples.

This chain links TRBV5-1 with TRBJ1-4, with 8 bases fitting TRBD1. Trimming at V came to 4 bases and at J to 2 bases, leaving 1 base not matched to a gene. CDR1 and CDR2 from the germline V gene are SGHRS and YFSETQ. The CDR3 contains 14 residues. The CDR3 spells CASSGQGTNEKLFF. CDR3 sequence (DNA): TGCGCCAGCAGCGGACAGGGTACTAATGAAAAACTGTTTTTT.

The chain links TRBV30 to TRBJ2-3; TRBD2 agrees at 7 bases. CDR1 and CDR2 (germline): GTSNPN, SVGIG (reference sequence). After removal of 3 bases from V and 2 bases from J, the junction contained 8 bases not matched to a gene. The CDR3 is 15 residues long. CDR3 nucleotides: TGTGCCTGGAGCCGGTTGGGGGGGGACACAGATACGCAGTATTTT. It encodes CAWSRLGGDTDTQYF.

The chain combines TRBV5-1 with TRBJ2-1; TRBD2 matches at 14 bases. Germline CDR1 SGHRS, CDR2 YFSETQ. J was trimmed by 10 bases and V by 5 bases; bases with no gene match: 2. CDR3 length: 13 residues. CDR3 residues: CASRGLAGEEQFF. The CDR3 DNA follows: TGCGCCAGCAGGGGACTAGCGGGAGAGGAGCAGTTCTTC.

About this clone itself: The junction differs from germline at one of its ends, possibly a read error. The V call is TRBV2, the J call TRBJ2-5; TRBD2 agrees at 9 bases. There are 13 residues in the CDR3. Germline CDR1 reads SNHLY; CDR2 reads FYNNEI. The CDR3 DNA sequence: TGCCGCAGTAGCGGGAGTGGCGTAGAGACCCAGTACTTC. This translates into CRSSGSGVETQYF.

A note on this clone: Other nucleotide sequences in the sample specify the same CDR3. The chain links TRBV4-2 to TRBJ2-1; D is perhaps TRBD2 (5 bases). CDR3 size: 17 residues. With 0 bases removed from V and 0 bases from J, the gap between germline ends came to 12 bases. Per germline, CDR1 LGHNA and CDR2 YNFKEQ. This chain's CDR3 is CASSQEPSGSSYNEQFF. DNA for the CDR3: TGTGCCAGCAGCCAAGAGCCAAGCGGAAGCTCCTACAATGAGCAGTTCTTC.

The chain uses TRBV9 and TRBJ1-4; tentative D call: TRBD1 (5 bases). Germline CDR1 SGDLS, CDR2 YYNGEE. V was shortened by 2 bases and J by 1 base, with 12 bases between the two germline ends. The CDR3 is 16 residues long. CDR3 coding DNA: TGTGCCAGCAGCGTGGGGACGGGGGGAACTAATGAAAAACTGTTTTTT. Translation: CASSVGTGGTNEKLFF. Variable domain in full (rest from reference TRBV9 and TRBJ1-4): DSGVTQTPKHLITATGQRVTLRCSPRSGDLSVYWYQQSLDQGLQFLIQYYNGEERAKGNILERFSAQQFPDLHSELNLSSLELGDSALYFCASSVGTGGTNEKLFFGSGTQLSVL.

This clone was detected ten times or more. Germline and junction disagree at one end, which may indicate a read error. Other DNA sequences in this sample translate to the same CDR3. J is TRBJ1-2 and V is TRBV20-1, with D uncertain. CDR1 DFQATT and CDR2 SNEGSKA come from the germline V gene (reference sequence). The CDR3 runs to 11 residues. The DNA for the CDR3 is TGCAGTGCTAGAGAGTACTATGGTTACACTTTC. Its translation is CSAREYYGYTF.

The chain combines TRBV5-1 with TRBJ1-1, with D perhaps TRBD1 (5 bases). V lost 0 bases, J lost 0 bases, and 12 bases lay in between. The CDR3 is made up of 16 amino acids. In germline, CDR1 is SGHRS, CDR2 YFSETQ. The CDR3 is CASSLGYTGLNTEAFF. The DNA for the CDR3 is TGCGCCAGCAGCTTGGGATATACAGGCCTGAACACTGAAGCTTTCTTT.

This clone was counted only a few times. This rearrangement joins TRBV11-2 to TRBJ2-7; 7 positions match TRBD2. V dropped 6 bases and J dropped 4; count of bases not matched to a gene: 3. The V gene's germline CDR1 is SGHAT and CDR2 FQNNGV. The CDR3 spans 12 residues. The CDR3 protein is CASSFGGYEQYF. For the CDR3, the DNA is TGTGCCAGCAGTTTCGGGGGGTACGAGCAGTACTTC.

The rearrangement uses TRBV27 and TRBJ2-7; 9 nucleotides align to TRBD1. CDR3 length equals 14 residues. CDR1 is MNHEY, CDR2 SMNVEV, per germline (reference sequence). V lost 5 bases to trimming and J lost 12 bases; unmatched junction nucleotides: 14. CDR3 DNA sequence: TGTGCCAGCAGTACAACCCGGGACAGGGTCGATCGGTACTTC. Encoded protein: CASSTTRDRVDRYF.

The V gene is TRBV7-3, the J gene TRBJ2-2; TRBD1 might be the D (6 bases). The CDR3 is made up of 14 amino acids. The ends were cut back, 2 bases at V and 7 bases at J, with 11 bases in the middle. Germline V gives CDR1 SGHTA, CDR2 FQGTGA. In nucleotides, the CDR3 is TGTGCCAGCAGCTTATCTACAGGGCACGGGGAGCTGTTTTTT. Translated, it gives CASSLSTGHGELFF.

V usage is TRBV30 and J usage is TRBJ2-1; D unclear. The CDR3 is made up of 11 amino acids. Trimming took 3 bases from V and 6 from J, leaving 6 bases between them. From germline, CDR1 is GTSNPN and CDR2 SVGIG (reference sequence). The DNA for the CDR3 is TGTGCCTGGAGCGGTACCAATGAGCAGTTCTTC. Its protein product is CAWSGTNEQFF.

Only one count was recorded for this clone. The CDR3, as DNA: TGTGCCAGTAGTTTGGGACACCGCCAGAGCTCCTACGAGCAGTACTTC. This codes for CASSLGHRQSSYEQYF. The chain recombines TRBV19 with TRBJ2-7; tentative D call: TRBD1 (6 bases). CDR1 is LNHDA and CDR2 is SQIVND in the germline V gene (reference sequence). V shed 5 bases and J shed 0 bases, with 17 bases lying between them. The CDR3 contains 16 residues. The full variable domain, with the rest looked up from reference TRBV19 and TRBJ2-7, is DGGITQSPKYLFRKEGQNVTLSCEQNLNHDAMYWYRQDPGQGLRLIYYSQIVNDFQKGDIAEGYSVSREKKESFPLTVTSAQKNPTAFYLCASSLGHRQSSYEQYFGPGTRLTVT.

V gene TRBV29-1 combines with J gene TRBJ2-1; D is undetermined. CDR1 SQVTM and CDR2 ANQGSEA come from the germline V gene. This CDR3 spans 12 amino acids. Trimming took off 4 bases at V and 8 bases at J, with 12 bases between the two ends. DNA of the CDR3: TGCAGCGTTGCGACACCTTGGGATGAGCAGTTCTTC. Protein sequence: CSVATPWDEQFF.

This clone has just a few counts. The chain has TRBV6-1 and TRBJ2-1; TRBD1 is a possible D gene (5 bases). Germline CDR1 reads MNHNS; CDR2 reads SASEGT. CDR3 length: 15 residues. V was cut by 4 bases and J by 0 bases, with 10 bases left in between. CDR3 sequence (DNA): TGTGCCAGCAGTGCAGGGCACCTCTCCTACAATGAGCAGTTCTTC. This translates into CASSAGHLSYNEQFF.

Concerning this clone itself: As the CDR3 is not closed by the conserved phenylalanine or tryptophan, this likely results from a read error. This rearrangement joins TRBV7-8 to TRBJ2-7; unclear D gene. The V gene's germline CDR1 is SGHVS and CDR2 FQNEAQ. V lost 6 bases to trimming and J lost 2 bases, with 17 bases between them. This CDR3 spans 15 amino acids. This CDR3 is CASSFPRYSPYEQYS. CDR3 DNA sequence: TGTGCCAGCAGTTTCCCCCGCTACTCACCCTACGAGCAGTACTCC.

The chain combines TRBV7-2 with TRBJ1-1, with no clear D. The CDR3 runs to 15 residues. Trimming shortened V by 5 bases and J by 4 bases, and 17 bases separated the two germline ends. Per the germline V gene, CDR1 is SGHTA and CDR2 is FQGNSA. The CDR3 is CASSELLRAITEAFF. The CDR3 nucleotides read TGTGCCAGCAGCGAGTTGCTGAGGGCAATCACTGAAGCTTTCTTT.

With regard to this clone: Only one base separates this from a far larger clonotype, so it likely reflects a read error. The J gene is TRBJ1-1, the V gene TRBV30; unclear D gene. Deletions cut 0 bases from V and 1 base from J, with 6 bases between. The V gene's germline CDR1 is GTSNPN and CDR2 SVGIG (reference sequence). The CDR3 covers 13 residues. CDR3 region: CAWSVSENTEAFF. In DNA form, the CDR3 reads TGTGCCTGGAGTGTATCAGAGAACACTGAAGCTTTCTTT.

This rearrangement joins TRBV5-1 to TRBJ2-2; 9 nucleotides line up with TRBD1. Germline V gene sequence: CDR1 SGHRS, CDR2 YFSETQ. CDR3 length equals 16 residues. With 2 bases clipped from V and 7 bases from J, the junction kept 9 bases outside the gene matches. The DNA of the CDR3 is TGCGCCAGCAGCTTTGGAACGGACAGGGGTAACGGGGAGCTGTTTTTT. It is translated as CASSFGTDRGNGELFF. The variable domain in full, with the rest retrieved from reference TRBV5-1 and TRBJ2-2, is KAGVTQTPRYLIKTRGQQVTLSCSPISGHRSVSWYQQTPGQGLQFLFEYFSETQRNKGNFPGRFSGRQFSNSRSEMNVSTLELGDSALYLCASSFGTDRGNGELFFGEGSRLTVL.

The chain couples TRBV5-4 to TRBJ2-6; 11 nucleotides line up with TRBD1. The germline CDR1 and CDR2 sequences are SGHNT and YYREEE (reference sequence). J was trimmed by 2 bases and V by 4 bases; bases with no gene match: 2. This CDR3 contains 16 residues. The CDR3 is CASSRTGGAGANVLTF. DNA for the CDR3: TGTGCCAGCAGCCGGACAGGGGGCGCTGGGGCCAACGTCCTGACTTTC. Variable domain in full (rest from reference TRBV5-4 and TRBJ2-6): ETGVTQSPTHLIKTRGQQVTLRCSSQSGHNTVSWYQQALGQGPQFIFQYYREEENGRGNFPPRFSGLQFPNYSSELNVNALELDDSALYLCASSRTGGAGANVLTFGAGSRLTVL.

This clone was seen a few times. The V and J genes are TRBV7-9 and TRBJ2-1; a possible D gene is TRBD2 (6 bases). This CDR3 has 17 residues. Germline V gene lookup returns CDR1 SEHNR and CDR2 FQNEAQ (reference sequence). Trimming stripped 7 bases from V and 5 bases from J, with 24 bases between. In nucleotides, the CDR3 is TGTGCCAGCACCCCACTCCTAGGGCTAGCGTCCGACAATGAGCAGTTCTTC. This codes for CASTPLLGLASDNEQFF.